Listed below are T cell receptor beta chains from one sample, sequenced in a study of quantifying T cell responses using KT2 cells. TCRdb reprocessed the UMI-ligation and nested PCR reads with MiXCR, giving one entry per CDR3 protein. Of some 41,000 distinct CDR3 sequences listed, 17% are singletons. The sequenced material came from PBMCs spiked with cells of the T cell clone KT2. These receptors were taken from a human donor. CDR3s include the opening cysteine and the closing phenylalanine or tryptophan. The D gene is left open where the match is weak. Not all rows give a size; the values are once, few, many and, for expanded clones, a class.

.	TRBV27	.	TRBJ2-7	CASSSFRAYEQYF	TGTGCCAGCAGTTCGTTCAGGGCCTACGAGCAGTACTTC
.	TRBV5-6	.	TRBJ2-7	CASSLAVGSYEQYF	TGTGCCAGCAGCTTGGCCGTAGGATCCTACGAGCAGTACTTC
many	TRBV20-1	.	TRBJ2-3	CSAVQGGLSTDTQYF	TGCAGTGCTGTCCAGGGGGGCCTCAGCACAGATACGCAGTATTTT
.	TRBV4-3	.	TRBJ2-3	CASSQEGGTGRGTDTQYF	TGCGCCAGCAGCCAAGAGGGCGGGACCGGCAGGGGCACAGATACGCAGTATTTT
few	TRBV29-1	.	TRBJ2-1	CSAHRGLTGGVGNEQFF	TGCAGCGCCCACAGGGGACTCACGGGGGGGGTGGGAAATGAGCAGTTCTTC
.	TRBV6-5	.	TRBJ1-4	CASNSRDTLTTNEKLFF	TGTGCCAGCAACTCCCGGGACACTCTCACCACTAATGAAAAACTGTTTTTT
.	TRBV7-6	TRBD1	TRBJ2-7	CASSLSGQGRGSYEQYF	TGTGCCAGCAGCCTATCTGGACAGGGGAGGGGTTCCTACGAGCAGTACTTC
.	TRBV12-3/TRBV12-4	.	TRBJ1-2	CASSLGQGYGYTF	TGTGCCAGCAGCTTAGGGCAGGGCTATGGCTACACCTTC
few	TRBV6-5	.	TRBJ1-2	CASSYSTAYGYTF	TGTGCCAGCAGTTACTCTACAGCCTATGGCTACACCTTC
.	TRBV10-3	TRBD1	TRBJ2-1	CAISDRGQGFNEQFF	TGTGCCATCAGTGACAGAGGACAGGGTTTCAATGAGCAGTTCTTC
many	TRBV7-8	TRBD2	TRBJ2-1	CASSRIAGADEQFF	TGTGCCAGCAGCAGAATAGCGGGGGCGGATGAGCAGTTCTTC
many	TRBV7-2	TRBD2	TRBJ2-7	CASSLLAGVNEQYF	TGTGCCAGCAGCTTACTAGCGGGAGTCAACGAGCAGTACTTC